This TCR beta chain was sequenced for a study of blood T cell repertoires in COVID-19 (TCRdb year 2020). With respect to the entire study: Samples covering the acute and convalescent phases of COVID-19 were provided by collaborators in the United States, Italy and Spain. The material from the prospective study consisted of cDNA or gDNA derived from T cells, B-cell-depleted T cells, or PBMCs. The dataset comprised deeply sampled blood TCRbeta repertoires from subjects exposed to, actively infected with, or recovered from COVID-19. A freely available public database, intended as a resource for researchers studying the immune response to SARS-CoV-2, is where the repertoires were released. The samples were drawn from two sources: the first 160 participants of the ongoing ImmuneRACE study, and over 1,000 subjects contributed by 6 global collaborators. Sample metadata almost always included a de-identified subject ID, COVID-19 status, age in years and sex. Where available, HLA class I and class II types were taken from metadata supplied by the sample provider and were not determined by assay-based typing.

General conclusions and limits of the study: The quantity of clinical and demographic metadata differed by source and by participant and was supplied without curation.

The CDR3 contains 14 residues, cysteine and phenylalanine counted. Only CDR3 DNA is held: 42 bases, read in frame from base 1. Between the V and J ends, shortened by 1 base and 5 bases respectively, the junction contains 13 bases. CDR1 and CDR2 (SGHKS, YYEKEE) derive from the germline V gene (reference sequence). The immunoSEQ Assay, a bias-controlled multiplex PCR, was used to amplify TCRbeta CDR3 regions from genomic DNA. For the original study's pipeline: Nucleated cell counts per sample were estimated from amplification of reference gene primers within the assay. Sequence reads were collapsed and filtered to measure the absolute abundance of every unique TCRbeta CDR3 rearrangement. For each sample, productive Simpson clonality was calculated as the square root of Simpson's diversity index over productive rearrangements. Held by TCRdb, this immuneACCESS table contains in-frame sequences only and omits some clones. Under half of the omission traces to an unresolved V gene where checked; the cause of the rest is unknown. V, J and clone size are taken as reported in that table, and D and trimming were inferred from the DNA itself. This sample gives about 170,000 clones in total; around 89% of them show up just once. The ten largest account for over 2% of the sample.

As regards this clone: This clone's antigen is unknown. No much larger clone is present one base from it, and per-base qualities are unavailable.

A second Seattle source provided samples from volunteer blood donors who had recovered from COVID-19. Each collaborating institution followed its own protocols to collect whole blood in K2EDTA tubes. For TCRbeta analysis, collaborators shipped samples in one of three forms: frozen whole blood, isolated PBMCs, or DNA extracted from either of those sample types. The TCR comes from a man in his forties or fifties who had recovered from COVID-19. The sequencing input was peripheral blood. Recombination connected TRBV5-5 to TRBJ2-7; the D segment could be TRBD2, given 5 matching bases. The nucleotides are TGTGCCAGCAGCTTGTTCCCTGACGGGGACGAGCAGTACTTC. Translated, it gives CASSLFPDGDEQYF.